The 8 T cell receptor beta chains in this list originate from one sample, sequenced in a study of blood T cell repertoires in COVID-19. Repertoires were generated with immunoSEQ multiplex PCR, while TCRdb's copy carries only in-frame clones and drops some. The sample carries roughly 140,000 clones, about nine tenths recorded once. The sequenced sample was peripheral blood. These receptor sequences come from a woman aged 70-85 years with acute or convalescent COVID-19.

The genes are TRBV19 and TRBJ2-1; 9 bases map to TRBD1. The CDR3 contains 15 residues. Germline V gene sequence: CDR1 LNHDA, CDR2 SQIVND (reference sequence). After removal of 0 bases from V and 6 bases from J, the junction contained 3 bases not matched to a gene. CDR3 in amino acids: CASSIDRDRANEQFF. The CDR3 DNA follows: TGTGCCAGTAGTATAGACCGGGACAGGGCCAATGAGCAGTTCTTC.

The CDR3 DNA follows: TGTGCCACCAGCAGAGCCGGACAGGGTGGGTACGACAATGAGCAGTTCTTC. The encoded protein is CATSRAGQGGYDNEQFF. V is TRBV15 and J is TRBJ2-1; TRBD1 matches at 8 bases. This CDR3 comprises 17 residues. Germline CDR1 is LNHNV and CDR2 is YYDKDF (reference sequence). J lost 5 bases, V lost 1 base, and 10 bases had no gene match.

This chain uses TRBV19 with TRBJ1-3; D is ambiguous. Trimming left V 7 bases short and J 0 bases short, with 13 bases between. Per germline, CDR1 LNHDA and CDR2 SQIVND (reference sequence). This CDR3 is 15 amino acids long. The CDR3 reads CASKTGMISGNTIYF. The CDR3 DNA is TGTGCCAGTAAAACGGGGATGATCTCTGGAAACACCATATATTTT.

The rearrangement uses TRBV18 and TRBJ1-4; D remains unclear. V lost 3 bases, J lost 3 bases, and 8 bases lay in between. Germline loops: CDR1 KGHSH, CDR2 LQKENI. The CDR3 runs 14 residues. The CDR3 sequence is CASSPGESNEKLFF. Here the CDR3 DNA reads TGTGCCAGCTCACCCGGGGAGTCTAATGAAAAACTGTTTTTT.

The V and J genes are TRBV27 and TRBJ1-4; 9 bases map to TRBD1. The CDR3 has 15 amino acids. V shed 5 bases and J 8 bases; nucleotides not matched to a gene: 9. Germline V CDR1 and CDR2: MNHEY, SMNVEV (reference sequence). The CDR3 DNA is TGTGCCAGCAGTCTCTCCGGGACAGGGAGGGAAAAACTGTTTTTT. Translated: CASSLSGTGREKLFF.

The chain links TRBV27 to TRBJ1-2, with 8 bases fitting TRBD1. This CDR3 region has 14 residues. CDR1 is MNHEY, CDR2 SMNVEV, per germline (reference sequence). Trimming removed 6 bases from V and 3 bases from J; junction bases left unmatched: 6. In nucleotides, the CDR3 is TGTGCCAGCAGCCGGACAGGGCTTTACTATGGCTACACCTTC. Translated, it gives CASSRTGLYYGYTF.

In DNA, the CDR3 is TGTGCCAGCAGCTTTCTCTCCGGCCAGGGTAAAGAAAAACTGTTTTTT. Encoded protein: CASSFLSGQGKEKLFF. The chain links TRBV4-2 to TRBJ1-4; D might be TRBD1 (5 bases). Deletions cut 5 bases from V and 8 bases from J, with 21 bases between. The CDR3 consists of 16 residues. The germline CDR1 and CDR2 sequences are LGHNA and YNFKEQ.

This clone was recorded a few times. This chain uses TRBV3-1 (or the pseudogene TRBV3-2) with TRBJ1-5, with 10 bases that match TRBD1. This CDR3 spans 17 amino acids. The germline gives CDR1 LGHDT, CDR2 YNNKEL (reference sequence). J gave up 2 bases and V 0 bases, and 4 bases lay outside the gene matches. The CDR3: CASSQETGGIGNQPQHF. The CDR3 bases are TGTGCCAGCAGCCAAGAGACAGGGGGCATCGGCAATCAGCCCCAGCATTTT.